This TCR beta chain is from a study of T cell changes during pregnancy in multiple sclerosis. The assay was immunoSEQ multiplex PCR, and TCRdb's table has in-frame clones only and misses some. Of more than 15,000 clones listed, about 87% are singletons. V lost 9 bases, J lost 2 bases, and 10 bases stayed unmatched. The germline CDR1 and CDR2 sequences are LNHNV and YYDKDF (reference sequence). The CDR3 covers 14 residues. The sequence derives from a female donor in good health, enrolled as a control in a pregnancy study. The J gene is TRBJ2-7, the V gene TRBV15; 7 bases line up with TRBD2. The specimen comprised CD8+ T cells from peripheral blood mononuclear cells, sampled in the third trimester of pregnancy. The CDR3 region has the DNA TGTGCCACGCGTCCGGCGGGGGAGACCTACGAGCAGTACTTC. This encodes CATRPAGETYEQYF.